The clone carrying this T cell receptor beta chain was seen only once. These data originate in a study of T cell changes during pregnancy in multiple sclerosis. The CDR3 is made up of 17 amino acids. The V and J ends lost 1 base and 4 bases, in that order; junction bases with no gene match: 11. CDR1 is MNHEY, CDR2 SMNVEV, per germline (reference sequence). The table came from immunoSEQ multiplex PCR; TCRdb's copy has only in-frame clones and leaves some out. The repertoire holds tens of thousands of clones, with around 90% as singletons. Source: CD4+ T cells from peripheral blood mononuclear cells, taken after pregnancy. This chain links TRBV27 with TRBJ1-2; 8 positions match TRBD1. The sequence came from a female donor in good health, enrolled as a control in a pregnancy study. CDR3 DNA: TGTGCCAGCAGTTTATGGCGGACAGGGAACCTTTTCTATGGCTACACCTTC. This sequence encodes CASSLWRTGNLFYGYTF.